This TCR beta chain was observed in a study of blood T cell repertoires in COVID-19. Overall study context: The study drew acute and convalescent COVID-19 samples from the United States, Italy and Spain.

Data came from immunoSEQ multiplex PCR; TCRdb stores just in-frame clones and leaves some out. The sample carries some 210,000 clones, roughly 86% recorded once. Trimming stripped 3 bases from V and 4 bases from J, with 13 bases between. The CDR3 has 14 amino acids. CDR1 is SGHTA and CDR2 is FQGNSA in the germline V gene. The chain carries TRBV7-2 and TRBJ2-7; weak D call: TRBD2 (6 bases). The receptor was derived from a man aged 18 to 29 with acute COVID-19. Sequencing was done on a sample of PBMCs or T cells enriched from blood (not recorded which). The CDR3, as DNA: TGTGCCAGCAGCTTTTCCACGGGAGCATACGAGCAGTACTTC. Translated: CASSFSTGAYEQYF.